The present TCR beta chain was sequenced within a study of control samples from healthy donors and cancer patients. The germline V gene has CDR1 SGHAT and CDR2 FQNNGV. V was clipped by 5 bases and J by 3 bases; unmatched bases: 14. The CDR3 contains 17 residues. Data came from immunoSEQ multiplex PCR; TCRdb stores just in-frame clones and leaves some out. The sample lists around 90,000 clones, around 85% occurring once. This chain connects TRBV11-2 to TRBJ1-1; TRBD1 matches 8 bases. Input material: blood. This clonotype originated in a man aged 25-40 years in good health. Written as DNA, the CDR3 is TGTGCCAGCAGCCTTAGGGCAGGGGGCTGGACGGACACTGAAGCTTTCTTT. Its translation: CASSLRAGGWTDTEAFF.